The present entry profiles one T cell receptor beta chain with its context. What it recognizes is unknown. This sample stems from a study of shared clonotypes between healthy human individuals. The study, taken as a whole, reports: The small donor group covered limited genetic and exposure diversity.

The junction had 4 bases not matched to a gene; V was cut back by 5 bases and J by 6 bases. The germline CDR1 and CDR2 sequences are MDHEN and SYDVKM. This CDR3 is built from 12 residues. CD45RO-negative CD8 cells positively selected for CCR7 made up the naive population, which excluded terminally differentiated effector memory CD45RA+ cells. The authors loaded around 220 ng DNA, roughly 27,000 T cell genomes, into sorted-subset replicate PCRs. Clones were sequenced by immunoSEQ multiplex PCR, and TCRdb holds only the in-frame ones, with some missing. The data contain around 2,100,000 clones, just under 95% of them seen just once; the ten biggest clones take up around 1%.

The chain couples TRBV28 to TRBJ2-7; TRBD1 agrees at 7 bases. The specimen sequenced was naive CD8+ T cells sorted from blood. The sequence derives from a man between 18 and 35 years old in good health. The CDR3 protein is CASSDRVSEQYF. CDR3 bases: TGTGCCAGCAGTGACAGGGTTAGCGAGCAGTACTTC.